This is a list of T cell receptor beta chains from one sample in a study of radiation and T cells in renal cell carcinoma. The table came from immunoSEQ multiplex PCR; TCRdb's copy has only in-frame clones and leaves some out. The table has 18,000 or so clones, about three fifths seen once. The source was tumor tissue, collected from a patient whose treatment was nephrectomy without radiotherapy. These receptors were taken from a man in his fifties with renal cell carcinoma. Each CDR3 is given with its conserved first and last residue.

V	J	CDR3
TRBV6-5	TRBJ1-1	CASRDRLSEAFF
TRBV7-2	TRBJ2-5	CASIPRTTLRETQYF
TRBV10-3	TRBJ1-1	CAISPTGVNTEAFF
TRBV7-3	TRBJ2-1	CASSPLVGSEQFF
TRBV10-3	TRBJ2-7	CAISEGSPLTYEQYF
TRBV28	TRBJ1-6	CASSLFRQGRSPLHF
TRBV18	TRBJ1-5	CASSGGGNQPQHF
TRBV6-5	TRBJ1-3	CAKGEGCSGNTIYF
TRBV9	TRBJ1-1	CASSTRGLGNTEAFF
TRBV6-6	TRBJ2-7	CASSPTEGEQYF
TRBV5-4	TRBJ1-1	CASSRASVAEAFF
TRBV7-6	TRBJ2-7	CASSLEAGGGEQYF
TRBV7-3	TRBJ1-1	CASSLTSMNTEAFF
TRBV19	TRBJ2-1	CASSMGQGYGEQFF
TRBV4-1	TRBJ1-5	CASSQDSLGTQPQHF
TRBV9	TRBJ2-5	CASSALGRQHQETQYF
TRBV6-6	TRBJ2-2	CASSITGEGGGELFF
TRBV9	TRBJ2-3	CASSFTAGEDTQYF
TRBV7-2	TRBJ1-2	CASSSFPGQGTYGYTF
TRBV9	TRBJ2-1	CASSVLGAGGSDEQFF
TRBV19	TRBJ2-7	CASSLIYRGEQYF
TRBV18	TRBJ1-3	CASSRDRVSSGNTIYF
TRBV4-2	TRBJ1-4	CASSPQAGHEKLFF
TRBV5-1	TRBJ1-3	CASSLTVAHSGNTIYF